These 21 T cell receptor beta chains were sequenced from one sample in a study of T cells after yellow fever vaccination (dated by TCRdb to between 2018 and 2021). The treatment or condition tag for this specimen amounts to: live attenuated yellow fever vaccine strain. The library was obtained by 5' RACE. Sequencer: Illumina HiSeq 2500. TCRdb trimmed the raw reads at Q25, called clones with MiXCR and kept productive beta chains. Records with the same CDR3 protein are collapsed into one entry carrying the most frequent genes and DNA. The table for this sample lists over 120,000 distinct CDR3 sequences; roughly 6.7% of them were counted only once. The top ten constitute approximately 0.61% of the sample. The material was CD4+ T cells sorted from PBMCs, obtained 10 days after the yellow fever booster vaccination. The source of these receptors is a man younger than 40 who received the YFV17D yellow fever vaccine.

The rearrangement joins TRBV18 to TRBJ2-7; D is unclear. The germline gives CDR1 KGHSH, CDR2 LQKENI. V lost 1 base, J lost 4 bases, and 5 bases lay in between. The CDR3 runs to 12 residues. Written as DNA, the CDR3 is TGTGCCAGCTCACCACGCGAGTACGAGCAGTACTTC. Protein sequence: CASSPREYEQYF.

This clonotype has a count of ten or more. The chain links TRBV7-6 to TRBJ2-5; 14 bases are a match to TRBD2. With 4 bases clipped from V and 5 bases from J, the junction kept 6 bases outside the gene matches. The CDR3 consists of 16 residues. Germline assignment: CDR1 SGHVS and CDR2 FNYEAQ. The CDR3 bases are TGTGCCAGCAGCTACGGGACTAGCGGGAGTCTGGAGACCCAGTACTTC. Protein: CASSYGTSGSLETQYF.

This clonotype was counted at least ten times. This chain links TRBV12-3 or TRBV12-4 with TRBJ2-5, with unresolved D. The CDR3 is made up of 13 amino acids. Between the trimmed V and J ends, which lost 6 bases and 3 bases, there was a span of 11 bases. The CDR3 reads CASSHSWEETQYF. CDR3 sequence (DNA): TGTGCCAGCAGCCACTCCTGGGAAGAGACCCAGTACTTC.

With regard to this clonotype: With a much larger clone just one base away, this may be a read error. The chain has TRBV5-1 and TRBJ2-2, with D uncertain. The V gene's germline CDR1 is SGHRS and CDR2 YFSETQ. This CDR3 region has 11 residues. V shed 0 bases and J shed 9 bases, with 3 bases lying between them. CDR3 sequence reads: CASSLDRELFF. DNA of the CDR3: TGCGCCAGCAGCTTGGATAGGGAGCTGTTTTTT.

This chain connects TRBV24-1 to TRBJ2-3; perhaps TRBD2 as D (5 bases). From germline, CDR1 is KGHDR and CDR2 SFDVKD. The CDR3 contains 15 residues. V was pared by 2 bases and J by 3 bases, with 11 bases between. Here the CDR3 DNA reads TGTGCCACCAGTGATTCAGCGGCTTCTACAGATACGCAGTATTTT. Translated, it gives CATSDSAASTDTQYF.

Ten or more counts support this clonotype. The rearrangement links TRBV18 to TRBJ2-1; 11 positions agree with TRBD2. Germline V gives CDR1 KGHSH, CDR2 LQKENI. CDR3 length: 15 residues. V dropped 3 bases and J dropped 5; count of bases not matched to a gene: 3. As DNA, the CDR3 is TGTGCCAGCTCACCTTTAGCGGGAGGGAACAATGAGCAGTTCTTC. This encodes CASSPLAGGNNEQFF.

This clonotype was recorded at least ten times. This chain uses TRBV12-3 or TRBV12-4 with TRBJ2-4; TRBD2 is a possible D gene (6 bases). Trimming shortened V by 4 bases and J by 2 bases, and 9 bases separated the two germline ends. This CDR3 contains 14 residues. DNA for the CDR3: TGTGCCAGCAGTTATCGGGAGTCCAAAAACATTCAGTACTTC. Translation gives CASSYRESKNIQYF.

There are many counts of this clonotype. The chain carries TRBV7-6 and TRBJ2-2; TRBD2 agrees at 7 bases. Germline V lookup: CDR1 SGHVS, CDR2 FNYEAQ. Trimming removed 5 bases from V and 7 bases from J; junction bases left unmatched: 10. This CDR3 contains 15 residues. CDR3 sequence reads: CASSPPARGVGELFF. The DNA for the CDR3 is TGTGCCAGCAGCCCGCCCGCCCGGGGGGTCGGGGAGCTGTTTTTT. Based on the CDR3 plus reference TRBV7-6 and TRBJ2-2, the full variable domain is GAGVSQSPRYKVTKRGQDVALRCDPISGHVSLYWYRQALGQGPEFLTYFNYEAQQDKSGLPNDRFSAERPEGSISTLTIQRTEQRDSAMYRCASSPPARGVGELFFGEGSRLTVL.

This clonotype was detected ten times or more. The rearrangement uses TRBV5-1 and TRBJ2-3; TRBD2 matches 9 bases. The V segment lost 4 bases and the J segment 2 bases; nucleotides outside the gene matches: 11. Germline V gene sequence: CDR1 SGHRS, CDR2 YFSETQ. This CDR3 is 17 amino acids long. The CDR3 spells CASSPTAGGRTTDTQYF. The CDR3 nucleotides read TGCGCCAGCAGCCCGACAGCGGGAGGCCGAACCACAGATACGCAGTATTTT.

Only a few counts were recorded for this clonotype. The chain recombines TRBV6-6 with TRBJ2-1; the match to TRBD2 covers 9 bases. In germline, CDR1 is MNHNY, CDR2 SVGAGI (reference sequence). V gave up 5 bases and J gave up 9 bases; unmatched junction bases: 11. CDR3 size: 15 residues. The chain's CDR3 is CASSPPGGRATEQFF. The CDR3 DNA is TGTGCCAGCAGTCCCCCCGGCGGGAGGGCGACTGAGCAGTTCTTC.

There are a few counts of this clonotype. This rearrangement joins TRBV30 to TRBJ1-3; 7 positions match TRBD1. The germline V gene has CDR1 GTSNPN and CDR2 SVGIG (reference sequence). V shed 5 bases and J 0 bases; nucleotides not matched to a gene: 4. The CDR3 is 14 residues long. CDR3 bases: TGTGCCTGGTCTGGGACAGACTCTGGAAACACCATATATTTT. It is translated as CAWSGTDSGNTIYF.

This clonotype was detected many times. This rearrangement joins TRBV5-1 to TRBJ2-1, with TRBD1 matching 9 bases. V lost 0 bases and J lost 4; bases outside the gene matches: 8. This CDR3 spans 17 amino acids. The germline V gene has CDR1 SGHRS and CDR2 YFSETQ. The CDR3 here is CASSLGLWTGAYNEQFF. CDR3 nucleotides: TGCGCCAGCAGCTTGGGTTTGTGGACAGGGGCGTACAATGAGCAGTTCTTC.

This clonotype showed up many times. V usage is TRBV7-8 and J usage is TRBJ2-2; no clear D. CDR1 and CDR2 (germline): SGHVS, FQNEAQ. The V end was cut by 5 bases, the J end by 6 bases, with 13 bases between. The CDR3 spans 14 residues. The DNA of the CDR3 is TGTGCCAGCAGCCCCGGTTTGGGGTCCGGGGAGCTGTTTTTT. Translated, it gives CASSPGLGSGELFF.

This clonotype came up many times. V usage is TRBV20-1 and J usage is TRBJ2-7; 9 bases are a match to TRBD2. Germline CDR1 is DFQATT and CDR2 is SNEGSKA (reference sequence). V was pared by 6 bases and J by 5 bases, with 17 bases of the junction left unmatched. The CDR3 contains 16 residues. The chain's CDR3 is CSAEERNSGSIDEQYF. The CDR3 DNA follows: TGCAGTGCCGAAGAAAGAAATAGCGGGAGTATCGACGAGCAGTACTTC.

This clonotype was found a few times. The chain couples TRBV7-2 to TRBJ2-7, with D unclear. Germline V CDR1 and CDR2: SGHTA, FQGNSA. This CDR3 is built from 14 residues. V was pared by 1 base and J by 5 bases, with 12 bases between. This CDR3 is CASSLDRAQHEQYF. The CDR3 nucleotides are TGTGCCAGCAGCTTAGACCGGGCTCAGCACGAGCAGTACTTC.

This clonotype has ten or more counts. The V call is TRBV12-3 or TRBV12-4, the J call TRBJ1-5, with D tentatively TRBD1 (6 bases). Trimming cost V 4 bases and J 6 bases, with 16 bases left between them. CDR3 size: 15 residues. The CDR3 reads CASSSTLQGFQPQHF. The CDR3 DNA follows: TGTGCCAGCAGTTCAACCCTCCAGGGGTTTCAGCCCCAGCATTTT.

This clonotype has ten or more counts. The CDR3 loop is CSGGAVIRKYNEQFF. CDR3 DNA: TGCAGCGGGGGGGCCGTAATCCGAAAATACAATGAGCAGTTCTTC. V is TRBV29-1 and J is TRBJ2-1; D may be TRBD1 or TRBD2 (6 bases each). The CDR3 length is 15 residues. Trimming stripped 7 bases from V and 4 bases from J, with 20 bases between. CDR1 and CDR2 from the germline V gene are SQVTM and ANQGSEA.

Many counts were recorded for this clonotype. V is TRBV7-2 and J is TRBJ1-6; D may be TRBD1 (5 bases). The CDR3 length is 13 residues. With 5 bases removed from V and 9 bases from J, the gap between germline ends came to 11 bases. Looked up from germline, CDR1 is SGHTA and CDR2 is FQGNSA. CDR3 protein: CASSPKRGSPLHF. Here the CDR3 DNA reads TGTGCCAGCAGCCCAAAGAGGGGTTCACCCCTCCACTTT.

This clonotype was detected many times. The chain is built from TRBV9 and TRBJ2-7, with 8 bases fitting TRBD2. Germline V gene data show CDR1 as SGDLS and CDR2 as YYNGEE. V was clipped by 0 bases and J by 0 bases; unmatched bases: 5. The CDR3 spans 16 residues. The CDR3 region has the DNA TGTGCCAGCAGCGTAGGGGTAGCGGGAAGCTCCTACGAGCAGTACTTC. Translating it yields CASSVGVAGSSYEQYF.

The V call is TRBV7-2, the J call TRBJ2-7; D is perhaps TRBD2 (5 bases). The germline V gene encodes CDR1 SGHTA and CDR2 FQGNSA. The ends were cut back, 5 bases at V and 3 bases at J, with 14 bases in the middle. The CDR3 covers 14 residues. CDR3 loop: CASSGRVRDYEQYF. The CDR3 DNA reads as TGTGCCAGCAGCGGGCGGGTCAGAGACTACGAGCAGTACTTC.

In its sample, this clonotype was seen many times. This chain connects TRBV7-9 to TRBJ1-5; possible D gene TRBD1, 5 bases. CDR1 SEHNR and CDR2 FQNEAQ come from the germline V gene (reference sequence). Trimming stripped 2 bases from V and 3 bases from J, with 8 bases between. The CDR3 consists of 14 residues. Here the CDR3 reads CASSLQGFNQPQHF. The CDR3 DNA is TGTGCCAGCAGCTTACAGGGCTTCAATCAGCCCCAGCATTTT.